This note documents a single T cell receptor (beta chain) sequence. The antigen this receptor binds is unknown. Per-base qualities were not stored, and no clone one base away is much larger. From the cysteine through the phenylalanine, the CDR3 covers 14 amino acids. The kept DNA is CDR3 alone, 42 bases in frame from the first base. V loses 3 bases of germline sequence and J loses 4 bases, and the interval between the two ends is 10 bases. The germline V gene (reference sequence) yields PRHDT for CDR1 and FYEKMQ for CDR2. This sample was included in a study of T cell changes during pregnancy in multiple sclerosis (dated by TCRdb to 2018 to 2020). Turning to the overall study: Changes in the T cell repertoire over the course of pregnancy were examined in this study in women with multiple sclerosis.

The library was generated by the immunoSEQ multiplex PCR assay. The clones in this table, taken by TCRdb from immuneACCESS, are in-frame only. Not every clone is retained; where verified, under half of the shortfall comes from an unresolved V gene, and the cause of the rest is unknown. This sample comprises just under 85,000 clones, approximately 93% of them detected only once. The ten top clones hold over 2% of the sample. This receptor was obtained from a female donor with multiple sclerosis, enrolled in a pregnancy study. This receptor chain uses TRBV13 and TRBJ1-3; a weak D assignment points to TRBD1 (6 bases agree). This sample comprised peripheral blood, obtained in the first trimester of pregnancy. The sequenced DNA: TGTGCCAGCAGCTTCGGGGGGCTCGGAAACACCATATATTTT. Translation gives CASSFGGLGNTIYF.